This is a list of T cell receptor beta chains from one sample in a study of pediatric ulcerative colitis. Measured with immunoSEQ multiplex PCR; TCRdb has only the in-frame clones, and not every one. Of more than 45,000 clones in the sample, around 87% were seen once. The sequenced sample consisted of blood. The receptors stem from a boy aged 5-17 years who was a control in a study of pediatric ulcerative colitis. Each CDR3 is given with its conserved first and last residue. A D gene is named only where the DNA matches it firmly. For some rows the clone size is stated as once, few or many, or as a class when expanded; others skip it.

>few|-|TRBV28|TRBJ1-1
CAGGQMNTEAFF
TGTGCCGGGGGACAAATGAACACTGAAGCTTTCTTT
>-|-|TRBV23-1|TRBJ2-4
CASSHKRHGGGRLFIAKNIQYF
TGCGCCAGCAGTCACAAACGTCACGGCGGCGGAAGATTGTTTATAGCCAAAAACATTCAGTACTTC
>once|-|TRBV25-1|TRBJ2-3
CASGQPSTDTQYF
TGTGCCAGCGGCCAGCCTAGCACAGATACGCAGTATTTT
>-|-|TRBV14|TRBJ2-7
CASSQGESYEQYF
TGTGCCAGCAGCCAAGGGGAATCCTACGAGCAGTACTTC
>-|-|TRBV7-9|TRBJ2-2
CASSPDSYTNTGELFF
TGTGCCAGCAGCCCGGACAGTTATACGAACACCGGGGAGCTGTTTTTT
>few|TRBD1|TRBV19|TRBJ2-2
CASSNPGQSTTGELFF
TGTGCCAGTAGTAATCCGGGACAGTCTACCACCGGGGAGCTGTTTTTT
>-|-|TRBV7-6|TRBJ2-3
CASSLAGGYTDTQYF
TGTGCCAGCAGCTTGGCAGGGGGGTACACAGATACGCAGTATTTT
>-|-|TRBV9|TRBJ2-1
CASSSEGERATSYNEQFF
TGTGCCAGCAGCTCCGAAGGCGAGCGGGCTACGTCCTACAATGAGCAGTTCTTC
>once|-|TRBV14|TRBJ2-7
CASSLRAGEQYF
TGTGCCAGCAGCCTGCGAGCTGGCGAGCAGTACTTC
>-|TRBD2|TRBV6-1|TRBJ2-1
CASSLLAGENNEQFF
TGTGCCAGCAGCTTACTAGCGGGAGAAAACAATGAGCAGTTCTTC
>-|-|TRBV7-2|TRBJ1-3
CASSLVAAGTMTGNTIYF
TGTGCCAGCAGCTTAGTGGCGGCAGGGACGATGACTGGAAACACCATATATTTT
>-|TRBD1|TRBV7-6|TRBJ1-5
CASSRLKGQPYSNQPQHF
TGTGCCAGCAGTCGTTTAAAGGGACAGCCTTATAGCAATCAGCCCCAGCATTTT
>-|-|TRBV27|TRBJ1-5
CASSFGQGNQPQHF
TGTGCCAGCAGTTTCGGGCAGGGCAATCAGCCCCAGCATTTT
>-|TRBD1|TRBV5-1|TRBJ1-5
CASSQGQGQQPQHF
TGCGCCAGCAGCCAAGGACAGGGCCAGCAGCCCCAGCATTTT
>-|-|TRBV10-3|TRBJ2-7
CAISVTSYEQYF
TGTGCCATCAGTGTCACGTCCTACGAGCAGTACTTC
>-|TRBD1|TRBV9|TRBJ2-3
CASSVGQPSTDTQYF
TGTGCCAGCAGCGTGGGACAGCCTAGCACAGATACGCAGTATTTT
>few|-|TRBV19|TRBJ1-4
CASRRYEKLFF
TGTGCCAGTAGGAGATATGAAAAACTGTTTTTT
>-|-|TRBV30|TRBJ1-2
CAWRYNPQGENYGYTF
TGTGCCTGGAGATATAATCCACAGGGAGAGAACTATGGCTACACCTTC
>once|-|TRBV5-6|TRBJ2-2
CASSFPETGELFF
TGTGCCAGCAGCTTTCCAGAGACCGGGGAGCTGTTTTTT
>-|TRBD1|TRBV9|TRBJ1-1
CASSPRSGQVDEAFF
TGTGCCAGCAGCCCCAGGTCGGGACAGGTGGATGAAGCTTTCTTT
>-|TRBD1|TRBV18|TRBJ1-4
CASSPQGAGNEKLFF
TGTGCCAGCTCACCCCAGGGGGCAGGAAACGAAAAACTGTTTTTT
>-|TRBD1|TRBV2|TRBJ1-4
CATLRDRDPREKLFF
TGTGCCACCCTCCGGGACAGGGATCCACGGGAAAAACTGTTTTTT
>once|-|TRBV7-9|TRBJ2-7
CASSRAKDRPYEQYF
TGTGCCAGCAGCCGGGCAAAGGACAGACCCTACGAGCAGTACTTC
>-|TRBD1|TRBV30|TRBJ1-1
CAWRRTGVIEAFF
TGTGCCTGGAGGAGGACAGGGGTAATAGAAGCTTTCTTT
>-|-|TRBV7-3|TRBJ2-1
CASSPTGAGEQFF
TGTGCCAGCAGCCCTACCGGTGCGGGTGAGCAGTTCTTC
>few|-|TRBV6-1|TRBJ2-7
CASSEIYEQYF
TGTGCCAGCAGTGAGATCTACGAGCAGTACTTC
>-|TRBD1|TRBV2|TRBJ2-5
CASSPRDRVTQETQYF
TGTGCCAGCAGCCCAAGGGACAGGGTAACCCAAGAGACCCAGTACTTC
>-|-|TRBV14|TRBJ1-1
CASSPHLNTEAFF
TGTGCCAGCAGCCCACACTTGAACACTGAAGCTTTCTTT
>-|TRBD2|TRBV18|TRBJ2-7
CASSRAGAYEQYF
TGTGCCAGCTCACGAGCGGGGGCTTACGAGCAGTACTTC
>-|-|TRBV6-4|TRBJ1-1
CASSDNRLTEAFF
TGTGCCAGCAGTGACAACCGCCTCACTGAAGCTTTCTTT
>-|-|TRBV27|TRBJ1-4
CASSSIQGIGEKLFF
TGTGCCAGCAGTTCCATTCAGGGTATAGGGGAAAAACTGTTTTTT
>-|-|TRBV7-6|TRBJ2-7
CASSPTRVGSHEQYF
TGTGCCAGCAGCCCCACCCGGGTGGGGTCCCACGAGCAGTACTTC
>-|-|TRBV25-1|TRBJ2-7
CASSEWGGHEQYF
TGTGCCAGCAGTGAATGGGGGGGCCACGAGCAGTACTTC
>-|-|TRBV11-2|TRBJ1-2
CASSTRLRGRNYGYTF
TGTGCCAGCAGCACCCGGTTGCGGGGGAGGAACTATGGCTACACCTTC
>-|-|TRBV7-2|TRBJ1-2
CASSSGQTYGYTF
TGTGCCAGCAGCTCCGGACAGACCTATGGCTACACCTTC
>-|TRBD2|TRBV25-1|TRBJ2-7
CASTGGGQLTYEQYF
TGTGCCAGCACCGGGGGGGGGCAGTTGACCTACGAGCAGTACTTC
>-|TRBD1|TRBV5-1|TRBJ1-6
CASSFTGGYSPLHF
TGCGCCAGCAGCTTTACAGGGGGGTATTCACCCCTCCACTTT
>-|TRBD2|TRBV19|TRBJ2-3
CASNGGRADTQYF
TGTGCCAGTAACGGCGGGAGGGCAGATACGCAGTATTTT
>-|TRBD2|TRBV4-2|TRBJ2-1
CASSQVQRDYNEQFF
TGTGCCAGCAGCCAAGTACAGCGGGACTACAATGAGCAGTTCTTC
>-|-|TRBV5-1|TRBJ2-7
CASSLGRGLGEQYF
TGCGCCAGCAGCTTGGGTAGGGGCCTGGGGGAGCAGTACTTC
>few|-|TRBV19|TRBJ2-4
CASGWWARASKNIQYF
TGTGCCAGTGGGTGGTGGGCCAGGGCGTCCAAAAACATTCAGTACTTC
>once|-|TRBV7-7|TRBJ2-6
CASSPGGANVLTF
TGTGCTAGCAGTCCGGGTGGGGCCAACGTCCTGACTTTC
>-|-|TRBV11-2|TRBJ2-1
CASSPTRANEQFF
TGTGCCAGCAGCCCAACCCGGGCCAATGAGCAGTTCTTC
>-|-|TRBV9|TRBJ1-1
CASSGSGAYTEAFF
TGTGCCAGCAGCGGTAGCGGGGCATACACTGAAGCTTTCTTT
>-|TRBD2|TRBV27|TRBJ2-1
CASSELAGVHNEQFF
TGTGCCAGCAGTGAACTAGCGGGAGTCCACAATGAGCAGTTCTTC
>-|-|TRBV6-1|TRBJ2-1
CASSEATGYNEQFF
TGTGCCAGCAGTGAAGCAACAGGCTACAATGAGCAGTTCTTC
>-|-|TRBV5-1|TRBJ2-5
CASSLGGTETQYF
TGCGCCAGCAGCTTGGGGGGCACGGAGACCCAGTACTTC
>-|TRBD2|TRBV7-9|TRBJ2-5
CASILGRASETQYF
TGTGCCAGCATACTGGGGAGGGCCTCGGAGACCCAGTACTTC
>-|-|TRBV4-3|TRBJ1-2
CASSQDRSRSYGYTF
TGCGCCAGCAGCCAAGATCGTTCCAGGTCGTATGGCTACACCTTC
>-|-|TRBV7-2|TRBJ1-1
CASSLYDTNTEAFF
TGTGCCAGCAGCTTATATGACACGAACACTGAAGCTTTCTTT
>-|TRBD1|TRBV5-1|TRBJ2-2
CASIGTDNTGELFF
TGCGCCAGCATTGGGACAGACAACACCGGGGAGCTGTTTTTT
>-|-|TRBV2|TRBJ2-1
CASSEEAGGGGYNEQFF
TGTGCCAGCAGTGAAGAGGCAGGGGGAGGTGGATACAATGAGCAGTTCTTC
>-|-|TRBV18|TRBJ2-1
CASSPAGARGYNEQFF
TGTGCCAGCTCACCGGCGGGCGCCAGGGGCTACAATGAGCAGTTCTTC